What follows is one TCR beta chain and its context. Participants were aged 18 to 89 years from around 26 US areas. Which cohort a participant joined came from the clinical history participants gave. Shortly before study entry, within 2 weeks, exposed participants had met a COVID-19 case. V was pared by 5 bases and J by 2 bases, with 5 bases of the junction left unmatched. This CDR3 comprises 14 residues. Germline CDR1 and CDR2: MDHEN and SYDVKM. This entry belongs to a study of blood T cell repertoires in COVID-19. The wider study: The study drew acute and convalescent COVID-19 samples from the United States, Italy and Spain.

Method: immunoSEQ multiplex PCR; TCRdb's copy keeps in-frame clones and lacks some. The data contain nearly 250,000 clones, 90% of them singletons. This sequence joins TRBV28 and TRBJ1-1; 7 bases match TRBD1. This TCR derives from a man aged 45-65 years who had been exposed to COVID-19. The sample was PBMCs or T cells enriched from blood (not recorded which). CDR3 coding DNA: TGTGCCAGCAGTGCTGGGACAGACAACACTGAAGCTTTCTTT. This encodes CASSAGTDNTEAFF.